This T cell receptor beta chain was identified in a study of cytomegalovirus exposure and HLA in healthy donors (dated by TCRdb to the late 2010s). Regarding the research as a whole: An earlier analysis of some 620 of the donors reported 250 to 350 Gb of sequence data and 90 million to 120 million unique TCR beta sequences obtained from around 180 million T cells. Among some 400 genotyped donors of the cohort, an average of about 240,000 unique TCR beta nucleotide sequences were sequenced per donor, roughly a sixth of them non-productive. Using immunosequencing, the study profiled T cell repertoires from 666 subjects and related those repertoires to cytomegalovirus serostatus. A separate validation cohort of about 110 different subjects was used in addition to the roughly 620-subject first cohort. Alongside the repertoire data, information on donor age, sex, ethnicity and CMV serostatus was compiled. The later analysis used no new phenotypic data to find candidate immune exposures, relying instead on TCR beta sequences and their occurrence across donors. The aim of the study was to test whether cataloging public T cell receptors could identify signatures of past pathogen exposure. Of the roughly 400 genotyped donors, approximately 83% fell in the genetic ancestry cluster associated with self-reported Caucasian donors. An early release that covered more than 550 HLA-typed donors contained about 290 gigabases of sequencing data and tens of millions of unique TCR sequences. Typing coverage differed by locus: A, B, C, DRB1 and DQB1 were typed in roughly 620-640 donors, DQA1 in about 500, DPA1 in some 600, and DPB1 in approximately 450. Four or five DR-DQ haplotypes were handled as single units for association and clustering, since linkage in the cohort was strong. In a later analysis, previously published TCR beta repertoires from hundreds of donors were re-analyzed and high-resolution HLA genotyping was added so that TCR occurrence patterns could be studied. A later genetic analysis used genome-wide SNP genotypes for about 60% of the roughly 670 donors, treating that subset as a discovery cohort. An earlier analysis of some 500 of the donors used high-throughput TCR beta sequencing to judge whether each TCR beta V gene segment behaved as functional or pseudogenic. To predict cytomegalovirus infection status, the study brought together high-throughput TCR immunosequencing, statistical association of individual TCRs with disease status, and machine learning. Every repertoire in the discovery cohort had been generated on one and the same sequencing platform. Both class I and class II loci were covered by HLA typing, at four-digit resolution. General study outcomes and caveats: A further reported finding was that TCR beta sequences accurately predicted the HLA-A and HLA-B alleles for most subjects in the first cohort. For the cohort, immune exposure information was limited to CMV serostatus. The earlier analysis of 587 of the donors excluded roughly 16 rarely observed V segments, including chromosome 9 orphons, because counts were too low. The cohort was sequenced for TCR beta chains only, and without alpha or paired-chain data the features that could be detected were limited. Because HLA typing was missing for some donors at each locus, association tests included only the typed subset. Most TCR sequences were observed very rarely across donors, whereas some public TCRs were present in many individuals. Because the 87-base-pair reads could not distinguish some IMGT-functional V segments, including TRBV6-2 and TRBV6-3, those segments were excluded. Linkage disequilibrium might explain the correlated functional status among segregating V segments, but an unknown experimental factor could not be excluded. At a false discovery rate of 0.05, a later analysis linked 15,000 to 20,000 TCR beta sequences to specific HLA alleles. When HLA alleles, especially DR and DQ, strongly co-occurred, attributing TCR associations to individual alleles was difficult. In a later analysis, TCR association rates were found to vary across HLA loci, with the most associated TCRs seen for DRB1 alleles and the fewest for HLA-C alleles. In an earlier analysis of more than 450 of the donors, most TCR beta V segments were observed in productive rearrangements about 90% or about 30% of the time, broadly matching IMGT annotations. It was suggested by the authors that the approach could potentially be generalized to other disease states and immunological phenotypes. The study listed 164 TCR beta chains as associated with cytomegalovirus. In vitro tests confirmed that a few of the cytomegalovirus-associated TCR beta chains recognize cytomegalovirus antigens. Cytomegalovirus status was reported to be diagnosed by the classifier with high specificity and sensitivity in both the original and validation cohorts. A later genetic analysis associated a missense DCLRE1C variant with V-gene and J-gene trimming of TCR beta chains, and an independent cohort replicated the association. A group of highly shared sequence variants was considered likely to be a technical artifact of the sequencing pipeline. Sequencing depth was assumed to be roughly uniform across donors in the presence/absence analyses, though that assumption may not hold. A later genetic analysis reported fewer N-insertions in productive TCRs among donors in an Asian-associated ancestry cluster than the roughly 620-donor mean. In a later analysis, HLA-associated TCR beta chains were found to be more clonally expanded and to have lower generation probabilities than equally common non-associated chains. A later analysis reported that several top co-occurrence clusters appeared linked to parvovirus B19, influenza, CMV and Epstein-Barr virus. A later analysis found that most CMV-associated TCR beta chains appeared HLA-restricted, with HLA associations seemingly driven largely by CMV exposure.

The cohort comprised some 730 healthy bone marrow donors. Cohort members were all nominally healthy when sampled, although unrecorded immune exposures were likely present. The donor was CMV seronegative and belonged to the group of under 400 seronegative cohort members. A peripheral blood sample was provided by each donor, and peripheral blood mononuclear cells were used for TCR beta sequencing. Genomic DNA was extracted from the blood cell samples with the Qiagen DNeasy Blood Extraction Kit. Receptor libraries were prepared by the immunoSEQ multiplex PCR assay. For the multiplex PCR, a mixture combining 60 forward primers for TCR Vbeta segments and 13 reverse primers for TCR Jbeta segments was used. The CDR3 region of rearranged TCR beta genes was amplified from genomic DNA by a multiplex PCR assay. The Illumina HiSeq System was used to sequence the amplified TCR beta libraries as 87-base-pair reads. The published analysis was carried out like this. A later analysis counted about 82 million unique TCR beta chains across the approximately 700 repertoires, and some 12 million of these chains were shared by at least two donors. Raw reads were error-corrected and collapsed into unique sequences by a nearest-neighbor algorithm in which closely related sequences were merged to remove PCR and sequencing errors. To assign V, D and J gene segments, CDR3 sequences were aligned to IMGT reference sequences. For a sequence to be retained, a match of at least six nucleotides was required to both a V gene segment and a J gene segment. Rearrangements were classified as productive when the CDR3 lacked stop codons and remained in frame with V and J, and all other rearrangements were classified as non-productive. Following IMGT convention, CDR3 was defined as the stretch from the second conserved V-encoded cysteine up to the conserved J-encoded phenylalanine. In an earlier analysis of roughly 580 of the donors, sequences lacking an unambiguous match to a single V gene segment were excluded. An earlier analysis of a few hundred of the donors called V segments functional above 56.7% productive rearrangements and segregating when the between-donor standard deviation exceeded 5%. A statistical classification framework was built for diagnosing cytomegalovirus status from the catalog of TCR beta chain sequences. A later analysis assigned V and J genes by comparing TCR nucleotide sequences with IMGT/GENE-DB human TR gene sequences. Using the TCRdist pipeline, a later analysis assigned CDR3 sequences along with most-parsimonious VDJ recombination scenarios. In a later analysis, every TCR beta chain was defined by the combination of its CDR3 amino acid sequence and its V-gene family, and reads without a unique V-gene family were dropped. As a way to deal with suspected cross-contamination and a sequencing artifact, a later analysis dropped roughly 600 nucleotide sequences that were highly shared and had low generation probability. A later analysis calculated a clonal expansion index for each public chain from normalized within-repertoire ranks of inferred template counts. In a later analysis, generation probabilities were computed using a VDJ recombination model fitted to out-of-frame rearrangements, and the results were checked against IGoR. Hypergeometric tests were used in a later analysis to score TCR-TCR, TCR-HLA and TCR-CMV co-occurrence, with a repertoire-size bias correction applied to the TCR pairs. False discovery rates were estimated in a later analysis by permuting HLA or CMV assignments 20 times. In a later analysis, co-occurring TCRs were grouped using DBSCAN, with TCRdist sequence similarity added in when clustering inside HLA-allele-positive subsets. For co-occurrence clustering, repertoires with fewer than 30,000 or more than 120,000 public chains were excluded, along with a handful of repertoires with anomalous nucleotide sharing. TCRdb obtained this table from immuneACCESS and retained in-frame rearrangements with V and J assigned. These tables miss some clones; where compared with another copy, unresolved V genes account for less than half of the shortfall, and the remainder is unexplained. The DNA was the basis for D and trimming; V, J and clone size are from that table. Across this sample there are roughly 73,000 clones, with about four fifths seen only once. The biggest ten clones account for under 4% of the sample.

About this clone: It lacks a known antigen. Base quality data are lacking; no much larger clone is found one base away.

Reading from cysteine to phenylalanine, the CDR3 counts 14 amino acids. The retained sequence is limited to the CDR3, 42 bases, with the frame set at the first base. The germline V gene gives CDR1 as SQVTM and CDR2 as ANQGSEA. Trimming takes 7 bases off V and 3 bases off J; junction bases not matched to a gene: 7. The V gene is TRBV29-1 and the J gene is TRBJ1-5; the junction holds 9 bases that match TRBD1. Sequenced sample: PBMCs. This clonotype originated in a man aged 40-49 years in good health and CMV-seronegative. The CDR3 is CSEGGQGNNQPQHF. The DNA sequence reads TGCAGCGAGGGAGGACAGGGGAACAATCAGCCCCAGCATTTT. Full variable domain (CDR3 extended with the reference TRBV29-1 and TRBJ1-5 proteins): SAVISQKPSRDICQRGTSLTIQCQVDSQVTMMFWYRQQPGQSLTLIATANQGSEATYESGFVIDKFPISRPNLTFSTLTVSNMSPEDSSIYLCSEGGQGNNQPQHFGDGTRLSIL.